This T cell receptor (beta chain) was captured by sequencing in a study of Ad26.COV2.S vaccination and SARS-CoV-2 variants. On the study more broadly: Administration of Ad26.COV2.S was intramuscular, either once or twice 56 days apart.

Sequencing was performed with immunoSEQ multiplex PCR; in TCRdb, only in-frame clones are kept and a portion is missing. The table has some 320,000 clones, about 85% seen once; the top ten hold around 2%. Germline V gene data show CDR1 as ENHRY and CDR2 as SYGVKD. The CDR3 consists of 14 residues. V was pared by 8 bases and J by 4 bases, with 10 bases of the junction left unmatched. Treatment of the sample: around 19 received Ad26.COV2.S at low or high dose, single or two shots; roughly five received placebo; per-sample allocation not given. Day 63 following the first vaccine or placebo injection was when the samples were taken. A Boston adult aged 18-55 years was the donor. The study used a vaccine consisting of an Ad26 vector that expressed Wuhan-strain SARS-CoV-2 spike.

The TCR comes from a person between 18 and 65 years old who received the Ad26.COV2.S COVID-19 vaccine or a placebo. The material was peripheral blood, obtained in a trial of Ad26.COV2.S vaccine versus placebo. This sequence joins TRBV10-3 and TRBJ1-2; 7 nucleotides align to TRBD1. The CDR3 sequence is CAILDRVLSYGYTF. CDR3 in DNA: TGTGCCATCCTAGACAGGGTGCTATCCTATGGCTACACCTTC.